The entry that follows covers one T cell receptor (beta chain) sequence. What it binds is not known. In the same sample, other DNA sequences code for this CDR3. Germline loops: CDR1 MDHEN, CDR2 SYDVKM. The V gene lost 5 bases and the J gene lost 2 bases, with 9 bases spanning the gap. The CDR3 length is 13 residues. The sample belongs to a study of cytomegalovirus exposure and HLA in healthy donors. Across the whole study: A prior analysis found about 110 million unique TCR beta sequences from approximately 190 million T cells. As released early, the data held around 80 million unique TCRs from HLA-typed donors.

PCR was performed using 60 Vbeta and 13 Jbeta primers. Libraries were prepared by immunoSEQ multiplex PCR; TCRdb keeps only in-frame clonotypes and omits some of them. The table records more than 150,000 clones, roughly 80% of them present only once. Study conclusions and caveats: Of the V segments, some could not be distinguished, including TRBV6-2 and TRBV6-3, and were excluded. Among CMV-associated TCR beta chains, most appeared HLA-restricted in a later analysis.

The clonotype was recovered from a man aged 35-49 years in good health and CMV-seronegative. The chain has TRBV28 and TRBJ1-2; D gene ambiguous. The sample comprised PBMCs. The CDR3 nucleotides are TGTGCCAGCAGTAGGACGGGAAACTATGGCTACACCTTC. As protein: CASSRTGNYGYTF.